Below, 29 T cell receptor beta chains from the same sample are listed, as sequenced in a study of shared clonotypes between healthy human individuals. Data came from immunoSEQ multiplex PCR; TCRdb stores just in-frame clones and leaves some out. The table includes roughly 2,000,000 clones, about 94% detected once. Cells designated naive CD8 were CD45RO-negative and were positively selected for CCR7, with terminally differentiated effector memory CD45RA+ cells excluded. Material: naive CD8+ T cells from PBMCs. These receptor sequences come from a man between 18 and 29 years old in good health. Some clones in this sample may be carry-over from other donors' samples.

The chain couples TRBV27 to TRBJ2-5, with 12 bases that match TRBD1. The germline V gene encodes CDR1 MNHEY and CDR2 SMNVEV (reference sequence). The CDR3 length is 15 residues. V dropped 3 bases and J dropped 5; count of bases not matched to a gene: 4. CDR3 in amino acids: CASSLGQGAWETQYF. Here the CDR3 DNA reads TGTGCCAGCAGTTTGGGACAGGGGGCGTGGGAGACCCAGTACTTC.

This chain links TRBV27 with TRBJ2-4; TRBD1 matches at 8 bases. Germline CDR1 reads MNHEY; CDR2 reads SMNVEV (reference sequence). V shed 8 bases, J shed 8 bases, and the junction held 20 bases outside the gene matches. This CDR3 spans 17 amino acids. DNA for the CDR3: TGTGCCAGCTCTCGGGTGCTTGTCAGGGGGCGAGGAGACATTCAGTACTTC. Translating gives CASSRVLVRGRGDIQYF.

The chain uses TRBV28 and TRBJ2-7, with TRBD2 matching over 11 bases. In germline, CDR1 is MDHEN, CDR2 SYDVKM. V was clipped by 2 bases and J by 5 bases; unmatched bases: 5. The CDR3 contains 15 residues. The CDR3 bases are TGTGCCAGCAGTTTACTAGCGGGAGGTATCAACGAGCAGTACTTC. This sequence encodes CASSLLAGGINEQYF.

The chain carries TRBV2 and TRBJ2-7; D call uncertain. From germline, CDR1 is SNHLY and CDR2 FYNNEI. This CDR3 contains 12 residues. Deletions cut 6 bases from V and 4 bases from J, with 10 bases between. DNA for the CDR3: TGTGCCAGCAGAGCCGTTATATACGAGCAGTACTTC. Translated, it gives CASRAVIYEQYF.

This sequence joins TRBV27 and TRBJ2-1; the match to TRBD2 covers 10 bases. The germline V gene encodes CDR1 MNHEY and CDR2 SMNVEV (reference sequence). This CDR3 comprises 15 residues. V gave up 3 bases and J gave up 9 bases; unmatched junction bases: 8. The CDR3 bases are TGTGCCAGCAGTTTCGGTCTAGCGGGAGTGGTTGAGCAGTTCTTC. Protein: CASSFGLAGVVEQFF.

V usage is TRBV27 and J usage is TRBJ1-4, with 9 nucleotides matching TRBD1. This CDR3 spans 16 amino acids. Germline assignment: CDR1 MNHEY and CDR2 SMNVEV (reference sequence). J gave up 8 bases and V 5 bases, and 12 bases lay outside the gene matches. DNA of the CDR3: TGTGCCAGCAGTCCCACAGCCGGGACAGGGAGCGAAAAACTGTTTTTT. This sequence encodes CASSPTAGTGSEKLFF.

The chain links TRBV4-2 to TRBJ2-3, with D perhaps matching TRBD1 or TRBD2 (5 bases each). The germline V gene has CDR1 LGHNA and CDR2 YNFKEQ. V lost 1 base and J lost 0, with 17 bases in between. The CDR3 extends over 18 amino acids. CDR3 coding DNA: TGTGCCAGCAGCCAAGTCATAATGGGGGTGTTCAGCACAGATACGCAGTATTTT. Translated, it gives CASSQVIMGVFSTDTQYF.

The DNA for the CDR3 is TGTGCCAGCAGTTTATCGTTCCCGGGACTAGCGCATGAGCAGTTCTTC. Its translation: CASSLSFPGLAHEQFF. The chain is built from TRBV27 and TRBJ2-1; 10 bases agree with TRBD2. Germline CDR1 MNHEY, CDR2 SMNVEV (reference sequence). CDR3 length: 16 amino acids. V lost 0 bases to trimming and J lost 8 bases; unmatched junction nucleotides: 7.

The CDR3: CASSEVGAWTGELFF. As DNA, the CDR3 is TGTGCCAGCAGCGAAGTGGGGGCCTGGACCGGGGAGCTGTTTTTT. The chain employs TRBV11-2 and TRBJ2-2, with D tentatively TRBD1 (6 bases). Germline V gene data show CDR1 as SGHAT and CDR2 as FQNNGV. V was trimmed by 5 bases and J by 5 bases, leaving 15 bases between them. The CDR3 consists of 15 residues.

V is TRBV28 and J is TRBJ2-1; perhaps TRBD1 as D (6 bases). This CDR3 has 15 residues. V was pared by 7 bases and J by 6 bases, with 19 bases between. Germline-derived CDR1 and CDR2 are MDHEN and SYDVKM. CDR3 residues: CASTRGPSLINEQFF. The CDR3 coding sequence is TGTGCCAGCACCAGGGGCCCTTCCCTAATCAATGAGCAGTTCTTC.

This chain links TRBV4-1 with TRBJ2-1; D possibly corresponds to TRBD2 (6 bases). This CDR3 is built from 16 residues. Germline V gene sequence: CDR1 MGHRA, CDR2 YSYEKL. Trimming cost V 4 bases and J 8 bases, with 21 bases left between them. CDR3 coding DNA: TGCGCCAGCAGCCGAAAGGGGCTTGGAACGGGGGATGAGCAGTTCTTC. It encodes CASSRKGLGTGDEQFF.

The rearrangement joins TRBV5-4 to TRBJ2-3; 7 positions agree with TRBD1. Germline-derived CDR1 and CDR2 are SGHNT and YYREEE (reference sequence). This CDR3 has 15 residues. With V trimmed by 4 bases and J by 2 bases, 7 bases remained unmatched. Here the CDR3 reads CASSTDRALTDTQYF. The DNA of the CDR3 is TGTGCCAGCAGCACTGACAGGGCCCTCACAGATACGCAGTATTTT.

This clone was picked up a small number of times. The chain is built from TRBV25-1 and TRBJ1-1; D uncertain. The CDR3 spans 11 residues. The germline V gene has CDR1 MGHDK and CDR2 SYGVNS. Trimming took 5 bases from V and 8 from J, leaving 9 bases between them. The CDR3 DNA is TGTGCCAGCAGTATAGGATCGGAAGCTTTCTTT. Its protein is CASSIGSEAFF.

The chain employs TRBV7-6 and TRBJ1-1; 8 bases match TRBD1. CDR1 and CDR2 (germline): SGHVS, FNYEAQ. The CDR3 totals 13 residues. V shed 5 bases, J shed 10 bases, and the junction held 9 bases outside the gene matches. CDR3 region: CASSDTGGWVAFF. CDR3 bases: TGTGCCAGCAGCGACACAGGGGGATGGGTAGCTTTCTTT. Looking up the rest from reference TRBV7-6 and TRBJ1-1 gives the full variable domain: GAGVSQSPRYKVTKRGQDVALRCDPISGHVSLYWYRQALGQGPEFLTYFNYEAQQDKSGLPNDRFSAERPEGSISTLTIQRTEQRDSAMYRCASSDTGGWVAFFGQGTRLTVV.

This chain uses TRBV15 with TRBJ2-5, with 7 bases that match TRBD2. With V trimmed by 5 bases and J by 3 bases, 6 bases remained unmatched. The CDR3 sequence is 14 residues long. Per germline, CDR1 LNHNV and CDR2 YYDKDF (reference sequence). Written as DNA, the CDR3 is TGTGCCACCAGCGGGGGGGGGTTGAAAGAGACCCAGTACTTC. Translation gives CATSGGGLKETQYF.

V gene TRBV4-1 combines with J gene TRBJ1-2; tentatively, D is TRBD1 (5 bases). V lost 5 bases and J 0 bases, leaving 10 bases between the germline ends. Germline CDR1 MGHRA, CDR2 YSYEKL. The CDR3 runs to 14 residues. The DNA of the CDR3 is TGCGCCAGCAGCGCTAAACAGGCTAACTATGGCTACACCTTC. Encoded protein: CASSAKQANYGYTF.

DNA for the CDR3: TGTGCCAGCAGCTCAACTAGCGGGACTCGCCAAGAGACCCAGTACTTC. It is translated as CASSSTSGTRQETQYF. The V and J genes are TRBV13 and TRBJ2-5; 10 bases match TRBD2. CDR3 length equals 16 residues. Germline V gene lookup returns CDR1 PRHDT and CDR2 FYEKMQ (reference sequence). J was trimmed by 1 base and V by 4 bases; bases with no gene match: 6.

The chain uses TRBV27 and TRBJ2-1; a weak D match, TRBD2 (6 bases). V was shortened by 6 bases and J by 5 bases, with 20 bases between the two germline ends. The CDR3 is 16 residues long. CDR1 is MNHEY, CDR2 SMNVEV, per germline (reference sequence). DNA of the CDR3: TGTGCCAGCAGCCCAAGTACGGGGGAGGCCCACAATGAGCAGTTCTTC. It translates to CASSPSTGEAHNEQFF.

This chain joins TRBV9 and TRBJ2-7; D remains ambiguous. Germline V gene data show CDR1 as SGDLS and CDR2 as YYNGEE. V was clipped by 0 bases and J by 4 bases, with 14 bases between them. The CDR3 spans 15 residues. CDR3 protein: CASSVGWNSIYEQYF. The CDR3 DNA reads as TGTGCCAGCAGCGTAGGGTGGAATTCTATATACGAGCAGTACTTC.

DNA of the CDR3: TGTGCCAGCAGCGACCAGACAGGTGGTCCTGGAAACACCATATATTTT. Translating gives CASSDQTGGPGNTIYF. This sequence joins TRBV9 and TRBJ1-3, with D perhaps matching TRBD1 (6 bases). The CDR3 has 16 residues. V lost 3 bases and J 2 bases, leaving 15 bases between the germline ends. The germline V gene encodes CDR1 SGDLS and CDR2 YYNGEE.

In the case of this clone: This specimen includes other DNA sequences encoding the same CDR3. As DNA, the CDR3 is TGTGCCAGCAGTCTACTAGCGGGAGGGCCCGACGAGCAGTACTTC. This translates into CASSLLAGGPDEQYF. V usage is TRBV27 and J usage is TRBJ2-7; 13 nucleotides line up with TRBD2. CDR3 length: 15 residues. Germline values: CDR1 MNHEY, CDR2 SMNVEV (reference sequence). J gave up 5 bases and V 5 bases, and 6 bases lay outside the gene matches.

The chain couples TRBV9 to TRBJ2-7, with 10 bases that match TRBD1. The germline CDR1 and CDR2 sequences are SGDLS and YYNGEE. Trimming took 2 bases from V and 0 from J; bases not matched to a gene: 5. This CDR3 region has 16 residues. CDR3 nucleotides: TGTGCCAGCAGCGTTGCCGGGACAGGGGACTCCTACGAGCAGTACTTC. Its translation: CASSVAGTGDSYEQYF.

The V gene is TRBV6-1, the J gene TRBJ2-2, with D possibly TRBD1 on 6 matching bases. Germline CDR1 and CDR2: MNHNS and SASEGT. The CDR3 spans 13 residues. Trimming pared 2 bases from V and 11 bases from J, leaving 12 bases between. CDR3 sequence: CASSEIQGTELFF. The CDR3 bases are TGTGCCAGCAGTGAAATACAGGGCACAGAGCTGTTTTTT.

In nucleotides, the CDR3 is TGTGCCCTCTATTCTCGAGACAGAGCCTACGAGCAGTACTTC. Translated: CALYSRDRAYEQYF. V usage is TRBV5-4 and J usage is TRBJ2-7; weak D call: TRBD1 (5 bases). This CDR3 has 14 amino acids. V was shortened by 10 bases and J by 2 bases, with 19 bases between the two germline ends. CDR1 is SGHNT, CDR2 YYREEE, per germline (reference sequence). The full variable domain, with the rest looked up from reference TRBV5-4 and TRBJ2-7, is ETGVTQSPTHLIKTRGQQVTLRCSSQSGHNTVSWYQQALGQGPQFIFQYYREEENGRGNFPPRFSGLQFPNYSSELNVNALELDDSALYLCALYSRDRAYEQYFGPGTRLTVT.

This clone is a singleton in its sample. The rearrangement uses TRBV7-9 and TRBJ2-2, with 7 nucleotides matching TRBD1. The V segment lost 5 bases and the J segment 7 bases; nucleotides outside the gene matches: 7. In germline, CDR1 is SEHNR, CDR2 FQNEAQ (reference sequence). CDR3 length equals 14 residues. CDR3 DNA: TGTGCCAGCAGCACAACGACAGGGCTCGGGGAGCTGTTTTTT. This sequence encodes CASSTTTGLGELFF. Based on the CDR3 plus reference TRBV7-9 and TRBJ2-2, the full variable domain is DTGVSQNPRHKITKRGQNVTFRCDPISEHNRLYWYRQTLGQGPEFLTYFQNEAQLEKSRLLSDRFSAERPKGSFSTLEIQRTEQGDSAMYLCASSTTTGLGELFFGEGSRLTVL.

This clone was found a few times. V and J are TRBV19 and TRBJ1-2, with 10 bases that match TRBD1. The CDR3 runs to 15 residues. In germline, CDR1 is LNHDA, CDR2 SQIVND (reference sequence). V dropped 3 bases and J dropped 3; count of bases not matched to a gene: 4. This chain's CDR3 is CASSIPGQGDYGYTF. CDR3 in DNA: TGTGCCAGTAGTATCCCCGGACAGGGGGACTATGGCTACACCTTC.

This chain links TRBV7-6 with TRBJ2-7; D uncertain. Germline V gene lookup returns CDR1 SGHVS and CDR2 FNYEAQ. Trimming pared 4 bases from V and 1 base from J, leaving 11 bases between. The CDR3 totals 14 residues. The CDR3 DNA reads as TGTGCCAGCAGCTCCTTATTGGGATCCTACGAGCAGTACTTC. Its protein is CASSSLLGSYEQYF.

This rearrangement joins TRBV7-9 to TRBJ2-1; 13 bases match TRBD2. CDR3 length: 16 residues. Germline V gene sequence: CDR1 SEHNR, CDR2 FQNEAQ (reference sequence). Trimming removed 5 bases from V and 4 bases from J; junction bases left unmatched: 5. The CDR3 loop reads CASSPTGLAGYNEQFF. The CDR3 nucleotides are TGTGCCAGCAGCCCCACGGGACTAGCGGGGTACAATGAGCAGTTCTTC. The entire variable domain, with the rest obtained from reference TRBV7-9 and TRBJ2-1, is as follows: DTGVSQNPRHKITKRGQNVTFRCDPISEHNRLYWYRQTLGQGPEFLTYFQNEAQLEKSRLLSDRFSAERPKGSFSTLEIQRTEQGDSAMYLCASSPTGLAGYNEQFFGPGTRLTVL.

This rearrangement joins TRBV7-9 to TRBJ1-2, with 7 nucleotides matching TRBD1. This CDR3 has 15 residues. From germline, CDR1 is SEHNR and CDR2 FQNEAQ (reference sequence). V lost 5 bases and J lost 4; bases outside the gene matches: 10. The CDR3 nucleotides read TGTGCCAGCAGCCCCGGGACAGCTTTCCGCTATGGCTACACCTTC. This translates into CASSPGTAFRYGYTF.